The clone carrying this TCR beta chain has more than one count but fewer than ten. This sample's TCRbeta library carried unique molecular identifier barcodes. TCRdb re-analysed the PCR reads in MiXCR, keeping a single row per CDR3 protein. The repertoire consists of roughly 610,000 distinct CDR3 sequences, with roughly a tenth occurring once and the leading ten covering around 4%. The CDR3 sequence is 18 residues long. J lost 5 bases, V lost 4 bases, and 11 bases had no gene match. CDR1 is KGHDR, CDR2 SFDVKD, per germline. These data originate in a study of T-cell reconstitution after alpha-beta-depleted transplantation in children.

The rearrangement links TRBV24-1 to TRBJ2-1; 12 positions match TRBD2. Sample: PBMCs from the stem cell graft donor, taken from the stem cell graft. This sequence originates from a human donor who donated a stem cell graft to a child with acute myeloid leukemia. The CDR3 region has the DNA TGTGCCACCAGTGAGGCCCGTCTAGCGGGAGGGAAAAACAATGAGCAGTTCTTC. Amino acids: CATSEARLAGGKNNEQFF.